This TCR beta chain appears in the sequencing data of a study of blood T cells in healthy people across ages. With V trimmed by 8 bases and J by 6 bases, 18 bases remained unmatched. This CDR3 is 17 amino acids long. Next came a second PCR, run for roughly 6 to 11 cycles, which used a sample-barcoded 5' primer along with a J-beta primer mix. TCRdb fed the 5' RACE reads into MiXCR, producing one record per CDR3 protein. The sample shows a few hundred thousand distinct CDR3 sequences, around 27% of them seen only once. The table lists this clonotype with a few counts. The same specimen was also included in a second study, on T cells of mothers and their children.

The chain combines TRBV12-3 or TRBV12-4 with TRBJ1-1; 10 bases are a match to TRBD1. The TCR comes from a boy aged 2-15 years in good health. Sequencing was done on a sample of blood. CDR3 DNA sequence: TGTGCCAGCGGTGTTTGGACAGGGGGGAATTGGGGAGCTGAAGCTTTCTTT. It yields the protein CASGVWTGGNWGAEAFF.